Below are 9 T cell receptor beta chains sequenced from a single sample in a study of T cells in Graves' hyperthyroidism and ophthalmopathy. Amplification targeted TCR beta CDR3 regions from RNA transcripts. HTBI primers were used for first-round RT-PCR of the TCR CDR3. TCRdb re-analysed the multiplex PCR reads in MiXCR, keeping a single row per CDR3 protein. The sample includes roughly 550,000 distinct CDR3 sequences, 16% of them seen just once. Material for sequencing was blood. The receptor source for this set is a woman in her twenties or thirties with Graves' ophthalmopathy.

Note on this clonotype: A much larger clonotype is one base distant, so this may be a read error. V is TRBV18 and J is TRBJ1-1; 7 positions match TRBD1. V was pared by 5 bases and J by 0 bases, with 6 bases of the junction left unmatched. The CDR3 consists of 15 residues. Per the germline V gene, CDR1 is KGHSH and CDR2 is LQKENI. The CDR3 coding sequence is TGTGCCAGCTCAACTGGGACAGAGATGAACACTGAAGCTTTCTTT. The encoded protein is CASSTGTEMNTEAFF.

This clonotype was seen at least ten times. In nucleotides, the CDR3 is TGTGCCAGCAGCTTGGGTAGCGGGAGCGGCATGGATACGCAGTATTTT. Protein sequence: CASSLGSGSGMDTQYF. The V and J genes are TRBV5-5 and TRBJ2-3, with 9 bases lining up with TRBD2. CDR1 is SGHKS and CDR2 is YYEKEE in the germline V gene (reference sequence). The CDR3 has 16 amino acids. With 0 bases clipped from V and 6 bases from J, the junction kept 8 bases outside the gene matches.

This chain uses TRBV6-5 with TRBJ1-2; no definite D call. This CDR3 is built from 14 residues. Trimming removed 0 bases at V and 2 bases at J, with 7 bases between. Germline assignment: CDR1 MNHEY and CDR2 SVGAGI. The CDR3 coding sequence is TGTGCCAGCAGTTACTCGCCCAGGAACTATGGCTACACCTTC. This sequence encodes CASSYSPRNYGYTF.

The chain has TRBV9 and TRBJ2-1; TRBD2 agrees at 8 bases. The CDR3 loop spans 14 amino acids. Germline trimming cut 2 bases from V and 6 bases from J; bases unmatched to any gene: 4. Germline CDR1 is SGDLS and CDR2 is YYNGEE. CDR3 DNA: TGTGCCAGCAGCGTTGGGACTAGTGGCAATGAGCAGTTCTTC. As protein: CASSVGTSGNEQFF.

J is TRBJ2-1 and V is TRBV20-1; the match to TRBD2 covers 10 bases. Germline lookup yields CDR1 DFQATT and CDR2 SNEGSKA (reference sequence). This CDR3 contains 14 residues. V shed 5 bases, J shed 8 bases, and the junction held 9 bases outside the gene matches. CDR3 nucleotides: TGCAGTGCTCCCCCTAGCGGGAGAGAAGATGAGCAGTTCTTC. It translates to CSAPPSGREDEQFF.

The chain combines TRBV5-4 with TRBJ2-7; 8 bases match TRBD1. Trimming at V came to 5 bases and at J to 2 bases, leaving 12 bases not matched to a gene. This CDR3 comprises 16 residues. Germline V gives CDR1 SGHNT, CDR2 YYREEE (reference sequence). CDR3 in amino acids: CASSLASGGLPYEQYF. The CDR3 nucleotides read TGTGCCAGCAGTCTGGCATCAGGGGGCCTACCCTACGAGCAGTACTTC.

The sample holds one count of this clonotype. The chain couples TRBV20-1 to TRBJ1-5, with 8 bases fitting TRBD1. The CDR3 is made up of 14 amino acids. Germline CDR1 is DFQATT and CDR2 is SNEGSKA (reference sequence). The V segment lost 5 bases and the J segment 5 bases; nucleotides outside the gene matches: 8. Written as DNA, the CDR3 is TGCAGTGCTTCTCAGGGGGCCAACGATCAGCCCCAGCATTTT. Protein: CSASQGANDQPQHF.

The chain has TRBV28 and TRBJ2-5; TRBD1 or TRBD2 may be the D gene (5 bases each). Germline V gene sequence: CDR1 MDHEN, CDR2 SYDVKM. This CDR3 spans 14 amino acids. Trimming cost V 6 bases and J 6 bases, with 17 bases left between them. CDR3 bases: TGTGCCAGCAGCCCCGGGACGGGATTGAAGACCCAGTACTTC. Encoded protein: CASSPGTGLKTQYF.

For the CDR3, the DNA is TGTGCCAGCAGTTCCTCCGCGGCGGAGCAGTACTTC. This translates into CASSSSAAEQYF. The chain employs TRBV27 and TRBJ2-7; the D is unclear. Trimming removed 4 bases at V and 7 bases at J, with 11 bases between. Germline lookup yields CDR1 MNHEY and CDR2 SMNVEV (reference sequence). The CDR3 has 12 residues.